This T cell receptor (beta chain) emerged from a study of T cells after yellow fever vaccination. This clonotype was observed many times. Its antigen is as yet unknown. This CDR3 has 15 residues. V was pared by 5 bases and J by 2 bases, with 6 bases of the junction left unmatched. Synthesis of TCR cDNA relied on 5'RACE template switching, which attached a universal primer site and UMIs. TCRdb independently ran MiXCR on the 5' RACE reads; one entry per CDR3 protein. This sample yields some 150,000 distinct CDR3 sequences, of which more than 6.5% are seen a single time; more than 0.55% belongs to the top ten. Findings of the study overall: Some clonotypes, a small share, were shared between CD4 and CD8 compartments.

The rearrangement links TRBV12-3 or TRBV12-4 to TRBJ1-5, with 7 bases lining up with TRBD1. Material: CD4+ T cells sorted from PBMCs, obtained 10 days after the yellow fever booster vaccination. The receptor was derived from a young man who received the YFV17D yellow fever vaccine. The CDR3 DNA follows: TGTGCCAGCAGTCCAGGGGGTATGGGCAATCAGCCCCAGCATTTT. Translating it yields CASSPGGMGNQPQHF.